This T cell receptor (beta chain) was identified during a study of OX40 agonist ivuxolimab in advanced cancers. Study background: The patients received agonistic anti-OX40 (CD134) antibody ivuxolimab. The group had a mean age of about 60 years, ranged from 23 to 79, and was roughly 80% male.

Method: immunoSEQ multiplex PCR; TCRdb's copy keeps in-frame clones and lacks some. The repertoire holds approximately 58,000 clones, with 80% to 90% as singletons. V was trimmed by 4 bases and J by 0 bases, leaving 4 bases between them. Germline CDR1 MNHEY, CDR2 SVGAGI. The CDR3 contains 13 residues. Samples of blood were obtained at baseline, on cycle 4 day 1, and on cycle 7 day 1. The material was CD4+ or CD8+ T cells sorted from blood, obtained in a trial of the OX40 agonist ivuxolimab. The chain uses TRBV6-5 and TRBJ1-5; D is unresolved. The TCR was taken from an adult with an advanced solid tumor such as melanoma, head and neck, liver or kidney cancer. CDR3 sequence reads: CASSWDSNQPQHF. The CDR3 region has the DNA TGTGCCAGCAGTTGGGATAGCAATCAGCCCCAGCATTTT.